This T cell receptor beta chain is from a study of T cell repertoires in cytomegalovirus infection. Study details: CMV infection together with matching HLA type was indicated by public TCR beta signatures. Study-level points and caveats: Cumulative frequency (of public TCR beta family members) identified carriers of CMV plus the relevant HLA. Across the ex vivo response, the dominant clonotypes were HLA-C-restricted CMV-specific TCR beta clonotypes.

Germline lookup yields CDR1 MNHEY and CDR2 SMNVEV (reference sequence). V was pared by 5 bases and J by 4 bases, with 15 bases between. This CDR3 spans 15 amino acids. This clonotype was counted only a few times. Its antigen is not identified. One entry per CDR3 protein, called by TCRdb with MiXCR from the reads. Here the sample spans 300,000 to 400,000 distinct CDR3 sequences, roughly 28% being singletons. The sample consisted of cultured PBMCs, taken from culture after CMV antigen stimulation. The source of this sequence is a human donor in good health (CMV status not recorded). Some clones in this sample may be carry-over from other donors' samples. This chain links TRBV27 with TRBJ1-3, with a tentative D call TRBD1 (5 bases). The CDR3 spells CASSPGTVPGNTIYF. CDR3 sequence (DNA): TGTGCCAGCAGTCCAGGGACCGTCCCGGGAAACACCATATATTTT.